What follows are 31 T cell receptor beta chains derived from one specimen sequenced in a study of a mutant IDH1 vaccine in newly diagnosed glioma. The time point was: week 5, during vaccination. Each dose delivered 300 ug of mutant IDH1 20-mer peptide subcutaneously with imiquimod. Profiling relied on immunoSEQ multiplex PCR, and the TCRdb table lists in-frame clones only, not all of them. The sample includes 60,000 or so clones, 84% seen only once; the top ten take about 7.2%. For these TCRs, the target antigens are not known. The sample consisted of PBMCs, taken from a glioma patient whose treatment included an IDH1 peptide vaccine. All receptors derive from a woman between 50 and 59 years old with glioma.

This clone was counted between two and nine times. V and J are TRBV4-1 and TRBJ1-2, with TRBD1 matching over 9 bases. This CDR3 region has 14 residues. J lost 6 bases, V lost 1 base, and 3 bases had no gene match. CDR1 MGHRA and CDR2 YSYEKL come from the germline V gene. The CDR3 is CASSQGGTGNGYTF. Here the CDR3 DNA reads TGCGCCAGCAGCCAAGGCGGGACAGGGAATGGCTACACCTTC.

The chain links TRBV6-1 to TRBJ1-2, with a tentative D call TRBD1 (5 bases). In germline, CDR1 is MNHNS, CDR2 SASEGT. V was pared by 2 bases and J by 8 bases, with 12 bases between. This CDR3 spans 13 amino acids. The CDR3 nucleotides are TGTGCCAGCAGTGAATGGGGGAGTTGGGGCTACACCTTC. Protein product: CASSEWGSWGYTF.

The chain joins TRBV5-4 to TRBJ2-7; perhaps TRBD1 as D (6 bases). The V gene lost 4 bases and the J gene lost 1 base, with 12 bases spanning the gap. In germline, CDR1 is SGHNT, CDR2 YYREEE (reference sequence). This CDR3 has 14 residues. The CDR3 nucleotides are TGTGCCAGCAGCGTGGACAGCACTTCCTACGAGCAGTACTTC. This sequence encodes CASSVDSTSYEQYF.

The chain couples TRBV19 to TRBJ2-7, with TRBD1 matching over 7 bases. The J segment lost 3 bases and the V segment lost 7 bases, leaving 9 bases of the junction unmatched. The germline gives CDR1 LNHDA, CDR2 SQIVND (reference sequence). This CDR3 spans 14 amino acids. The CDR3 reads CASKGWQGDYEQYF. The CDR3 DNA reads TGTGCCAGTAAGGGTTGGCAGGGGGACTACGAGCAGTACTTC.

The chain links TRBV2 to TRBJ2-2; 9 nucleotides match TRBD2. The CDR3 runs to 15 residues. Germline V CDR1 and CDR2: SNHLY, FYNNEI. Trimming took 5 bases from V and 3 from J; bases not matched to a gene: 4. The CDR3 loop is CASSQERGDTGELFF. The CDR3 DNA reads as TGTGCCAGCAGTCAAGAGCGGGGGGACACCGGGGAGCTGTTTTTT.

The genes are TRBV20-1 and TRBJ1-5; D unclear. The CDR3 has 10 residues. Germline CDR1 DFQATT, CDR2 SNEGSKA (reference sequence). Trimming stripped 5 bases from V and 4 bases from J, with 3 bases between. Written as DNA, the CDR3 is TGCAGTGCTGGTAATCAGCCCCAGCATTTT. Translated, it gives CSAGNQPQHF.

A note on this clone: An end of the junction does not agree with germline; a read error may underlie this. The chain combines TRBV6-1 with TRBJ1-2, with 12 bases that match TRBD1. The germline CDR1 and CDR2 sequences are MNHNS and SASEGT. This CDR3 comprises 14 residues. The CDR3 DNA sequence: TGTGCCAGCATCCAGACCGGGACAGGGGGCCCAAATGTCTTC. It codes for CASIQTGTGGPNVF.

V usage is TRBV6-1 and J usage is TRBJ2-7; weak D call: TRBD1 (5 bases). CDR1 MNHNS and CDR2 SASEGT come from the germline V gene. This CDR3 has 14 amino acids. The V end was cut by 4 bases, the J end by 2 bases, with 12 bases between. The CDR3 region is CASSGGRVPYEQYF. The CDR3 DNA is TGTGCCAGCAGTGGGGGCAGGGTCCCCTACGAGCAGTACTTC.

In this sample, this clone turned up once. V gene TRBV11-3 combines with J gene TRBJ2-7; the match to TRBD2 covers 8 bases. Trimming cost V 4 bases and J 7 bases; bases outside gene matches: 9. This CDR3 is built from 14 residues. The germline CDR1 and CDR2 sequences are SGHNT and YENEEA. CDR3 nucleotide sequence: TGTGCCAGCAGCTCAACCGGGACTAGGGGTGAGCAGTACTTC. Its translation: CASSSTGTRGEQYF. The variable domain in full, completed from reference TRBV11-3 and TRBJ2-7, reads EAGVVQSPRYKIIEKKQPVAFWCNPISGHNTLYWYLQNLGQGPELLIRYENEEAVDDSQLPKDRFSAERLKGVDSTLKIQPAELGDSAVYLCASSSTGTRGEQYFGPGTRLTVT.

This chain links TRBV5-1 with TRBJ2-1; 11 bases fit TRBD2. The CDR3 length is 16 residues. Germline lookup yields CDR1 SGHRS and CDR2 YFSETQ. The trim removed 0 bases at V and 4 bases at J, leaving 3 bases unmatched. The CDR3 DNA reads TGCGCCAGCAGCTTGGTAGCTAGCGGGGGGTACAATGAGCAGTTCTTC. The encoded protein is CASSLVASGGYNEQFF.

The V call is TRBV7-6, the J call TRBJ2-7; D is uncertain. The CDR3 has 14 residues. Germline-derived CDR1 and CDR2 are SGHVS and FNYEAQ. V lost 5 bases to trimming and J lost 0 bases, with 11 bases between them. CDR3 in amino acids: CASSVRDSSYEQYF. The CDR3 DNA reads TGTGCCAGCAGCGTTAGGGATTCCTCCTACGAGCAGTACTTC.

V usage is TRBV6-1 and J usage is TRBJ1-2; 11 bases agree with TRBD1. CDR3 length equals 16 residues. Germline CDR1 and CDR2: MNHNS and SASEGT. Trimming cost V 2 bases and J 11 bases; bases outside gene matches: 13. The CDR3 loop is CASSEQRGQGVPYYTF. The CDR3 coding sequence is TGTGCCAGCAGTGAACAGAGGGGACAGGGGGTTCCTTATTACACCTTC.

This clone was seen only once. The V and J genes are TRBV7-9 and TRBJ1-2; the D gene is possibly TRBD1 (6 bases). The CDR3 extends over 14 amino acids. The V end lost 5 bases, the J end lost 5 bases, and 15 bases lay between the germline ends. CDR1 is SEHNR, CDR2 FQNEAQ, per germline (reference sequence). The CDR3 bases are TGTGCCAGCAGCCGAAGCGGGGGCGAGTATGGCTACACCTTC. It yields the protein CASSRSGGEYGYTF.

This clone was observed a handful of times. The chain has TRBV19 and TRBJ1-6; D is possibly TRBD1 (6 bases). Between the trimmed V and J ends, which lost 2 bases and 10 bases, there was a span of 12 bases. The CDR3 is 14 residues long. CDR1 and CDR2 (germline): LNHDA, SQIVND (reference sequence). The CDR3 is CASSIPQGGSPLHF. Written as DNA, the CDR3 is TGTGCCAGTAGTATACCACAGGGAGGCTCACCCCTCCACTTT.

This clone has only a few counts. The CDR3 reads CASRDRGSPLHF. DNA of the CDR3: TGTGCCAGCAGGGACAGGGGCTCACCCCTCCACTTT. The chain has TRBV27 and TRBJ1-6; 9 positions match TRBD1. J lost 10 bases, V lost 6 bases, and 1 base had no gene match. The CDR3 is made up of 12 amino acids. Germline CDR1 is MNHEY and CDR2 is SMNVEV (reference sequence).

This clone was picked up a small number of times. This chain joins TRBV15 and TRBJ1-1, with D possibly matching TRBD1 (5 bases). This CDR3 spans 14 amino acids. CDR1 and CDR2 from the germline V gene are LNHNV and YYDKDF (reference sequence). Trimming left V 1 base short and J 5 bases short, with 11 bases between. CDR3 amino acids: CATSRGKGPTEAFF. The CDR3 nucleotides read TGTGCCACCAGCAGAGGCAAGGGGCCGACTGAAGCTTTCTTT.

This chain joins TRBV4-3 and TRBJ1-3; no firm D call. The V gene lost 2 bases and the J gene lost 0 bases, with 14 bases spanning the gap. The CDR3 totals 17 residues. The V gene's germline CDR1 is LGHNA and CDR2 YSLEER. The CDR3 nucleotides are TGCGCCAGCAGCCAACCCCCCGTCCTCTCCTCTGGAAACACCATATATTTT. Translated, it gives CASSQPPVLSSGNTIYF.

The rearrangement uses TRBV7-9 and TRBJ2-5, with D possibly TRBD1 on 5 matching bases. The germline gives CDR1 SEHNR, CDR2 FQNEAQ (reference sequence). This CDR3 contains 13 residues. Trimming pared 1 base from V and 5 bases from J, leaving 8 bases between. The CDR3 sequence: CASSLGGGETQYF. Here the CDR3 DNA reads TGTGCCAGCAGCTTAGGGGGCGGCGAGACCCAGTACTTC.

The V gene is TRBV10-3, the J gene TRBJ2-5, with D possibly matching TRBD2 (6 bases). Germline V gene lookup returns CDR1 ENHRY and CDR2 SYGVKD. This CDR3 spans 12 amino acids. Trimming cost V 11 bases and J 7 bases, with 17 bases left between them. The CDR3 here is CASLAGSGTQYF. DNA for the CDR3: TGTGCCTCCCTGGCGGGGAGCGGGACCCAGTACTTC.

This clone appeared a few times. V usage is TRBV7-9 and J usage is TRBJ1-1; 7 nucleotides agree with TRBD1. The CDR3 is 13 residues long. The germline V gene has CDR1 SEHNR and CDR2 FQNEAQ (reference sequence). V lost 4 bases to trimming and J lost 5 bases; unmatched junction nucleotides: 4. CDR3 residues: CASSSGGTTEAFF. The CDR3 coding sequence is TGTGCCAGCAGCTCAGGGGGGACAACTGAAGCTTTCTTT. The full variable domain, with the rest looked up from reference TRBV7-9 and TRBJ1-1, is DTGVSQNPRHKITKRGQNVTFRCDPISEHNRLYWYRQTLGQGPEFLTYFQNEAQLEKSRLLSDRFSAERPKGSFSTLEIQRTEQGDSAMYLCASSSGGTTEAFFGQGTRLTVV.

The chain employs TRBV5-1 and TRBJ2-5, with a tentative D call TRBD1 (5 bases). The CDR3 covers 14 residues. Between the trimmed V and J ends, which lost 4 bases and 2 bases, there was a span of 12 bases. Germline CDR1 is SGHRS and CDR2 is YFSETQ. The CDR3 bases are TGCGCCAGCAGCCCCAGACAGTTGCAAGAGACCCAGTACTTC. Encoded protein: CASSPRQLQETQYF.

The chain links TRBV14 to TRBJ2-7, with a possible D match to TRBD1 (6 bases). There are 14 residues in the CDR3. The V end was cut by 4 bases, the J end by 6 bases, with 16 bases between. From germline, CDR1 is SGHDN and CDR2 FVKESK. DNA of the CDR3: TGTGCCAGCAGCCTTACGGGACATACGCCCGAGCAGTACTTC. This gives the protein CASSLTGHTPEQYF.

CDR3: CASSLSQKPYNEQFF. CDR3 bases: TGTGCCAGCAGCTTATCTCAGAAGCCCTACAATGAGCAGTTCTTC. This chain uses TRBV7-3 with TRBJ2-1; no definite D call. This CDR3 spans 15 amino acids. V was pared by 2 bases and J by 2 bases, with 10 bases between. Germline V gene data show CDR1 as SGHTA and CDR2 as FQGTGA.

The chain links TRBV6-5 to TRBJ1-1; 12 bases are shared with TRBD1. CDR3 size: 15 residues. The V gene's germline CDR1 is MNHEY and CDR2 SVGAGI. V trimming: 5 bases; J trimming: 4 bases; junction bases outside the gene matches: 5. The CDR3, as DNA: TGTGCCAGCAGTGGGACAGGGGGCAGGACCACTGAAGCTTTCTTT. Translated: CASSGTGGRTTEAFF.

J is TRBJ1-2 and V is TRBV29-1; 12 nucleotides align to TRBD1. Per germline, CDR1 SQVTM and CDR2 ANQGSEA. The CDR3 totals 12 residues. The junction had 2 bases not matched to a gene; V was cut back by 6 bases and J by 6 bases. CDR3 region: CSVGQGANGYTF. CDR3 sequence (DNA): TGCAGCGTGGGACAGGGGGCTAATGGCTACACCTTC.

V is TRBV5-1 and J is TRBJ1-1, with TRBD1 as a possible D gene (6 bases). V was clipped by 4 bases and J by 2 bases, with 12 bases between them. Germline V CDR1 and CDR2: SGHRS, YFSETQ. The CDR3 extends over 14 amino acids. The CDR3, as DNA: TGCGCCAGCAGCACTAACAGGGTCAACACTGAAGCTTTCTTT. Translated: CASSTNRVNTEAFF.

V is TRBV28 and J is TRBJ1-1; 11 bases are shared with TRBD1. Germline values: CDR1 MDHEN, CDR2 SYDVKM. Unmatched junction bases numbered 12, after V lost 10 bases and J lost 8 bases. CDR3 length: 14 residues. This CDR3 reads CANRPQRDRGEAFF. As DNA, the CDR3 is TGTGCCAACCGCCCCCAACGGGACAGGGGGGAAGCTTTCTTT.

The chain carries TRBV7-9 and TRBJ2-5; a weak D match, TRBD1 (6 bases). The CDR3 sequence is 15 residues long. CDR1 is SEHNR and CDR2 is FQNEAQ in the germline V gene (reference sequence). V was shortened by 4 bases and J by 5 bases, with 17 bases between the two germline ends. In nucleotides, the CDR3 is TGTGCCAGCAGCTCGACCCGGACAGTAGAGGAGACCCAGTACTTC. The encoded protein is CASSSTRTVEETQYF.

V is TRBV11-2 and J is TRBJ1-6; D remains ambiguous. V was cut by 0 bases and J by 1 base, with 4 bases left in between. The CDR3 contains 15 residues. Germline CDR1 is SGHAT and CDR2 is FQNNGV. This CDR3 reads CASSLEPSYNSPLHF. The CDR3 bases are TGTGCCAGCAGCTTAGAGCCATCCTATAATTCACCCCTCCACTTT.

This sequence joins TRBV28 and TRBJ2-7; possible D gene TRBD1, 6 bases. Trimming took 6 bases from V and 2 from J, leaving 11 bases between them. The CDR3 is made up of 13 amino acids. In germline, CDR1 is MDHEN, CDR2 SYDVKM. CDR3 sequence reads: CASSSDSPYEQYF. The CDR3 nucleotides are TGTGCCAGCAGCTCGGACAGTCCCTACGAGCAGTACTTC. Variable domain in full (rest from reference TRBV28 and TRBJ2-7): DVKVTQSSRYLVKRTGEKVFLECVQDMDHENMFWYRQDPGLGLRLIYFSYDVKMKEKGDIPEGYSVSREKKERFSLILESASTNQTSMYLCASSSDSPYEQYFGPGTRLTVT.

J is TRBJ2-5 and V is TRBV30; 11 bases are a match to TRBD2. Germline trimming cut 8 bases from V and 5 bases from J; bases unmatched to any gene: 10. The CDR3 has 14 residues. The germline gives CDR1 GTSNPN, CDR2 SVGIG (reference sequence). The CDR3 coding sequence is TGTGCCCGTAGCGGGGGGGCCATCCAGGAGACCCAGTACTTC. Its translation: CARSGGAIQETQYF. The full variable domain, completed using reference TRBV30 and TRBJ2-5, is SQTIHQWPATLVQPVGSPLSLECTVEGTSNPNLYWYRQAAGRGLQLLFYSVGIGQISSEVPQNLSASRPQDRQFILSSKKLLLSDSGFYLCARSGGAIQETQYFGPGTRLLVL.